This T cell receptor (beta chain) appears in the sequencing data of a study of T cell repertoires and HLA-DP antigens. On this clone: Its antigen is still unknown.

TCRdb's table, derived via immunoSEQ multiplex PCR, lists solely in-frame clones and lacks some. The sample includes approximately 89,000 clones, roughly 86% of them seen just once. Sequencing was carried out using CD4+ T cells from PBMCs. The clonotype was recovered from a man aged 50 to 60 in good health and CMV-seronegative.

The CDR3 sequence is CASSYPGQGTLWAFF. As DNA, the CDR3 is TGTGCCAGCAGTTATCCGGGACAGGGAACTCTTTGGGCTTTCTTT. J is TRBJ1-1 and V is TRBV6-6, with 9 nucleotides matching TRBD1. V lost 3 bases and J lost 11; bases outside the gene matches: 13. The CDR3 totals 15 residues. Germline V gene sequence: CDR1 MNHNY, CDR2 SVGAGI (reference sequence).